These 18 T cell receptor beta chains were sequenced from one sample in a study of blood T cell repertoires in COVID-19. Some clones are missing from TCRdb's copy, which holds only in-frame ones; the method was immunoSEQ multiplex PCR. The repertoire holds fewer than 350,000 clones, with less than 85% as singletons. The sample was PBMCs or T cells enriched from blood (not recorded which). These receptor sequences come from a woman aged 45 to 65 who had recovered from COVID-19.

The J gene is TRBJ2-7, the V gene TRBV10-2; D gene ambiguous. CDR3 length: 12 amino acids. Germline CDR1 WSHSY, CDR2 SAAADI. Trimming stripped 4 bases from V and 6 bases from J, with 10 bases between. The CDR3 DNA is TGCGCCAGCAGTGCGACCCGGAGCGAGCAGTACTTC. Translation gives CASSATRSEQYF.

The V and J genes are TRBV29-1 and TRBJ1-2, with 7 bases matching TRBD1. Germline loops: CDR1 SQVTM, CDR2 ANQGSEA. After removal of 6 bases from V and 12 bases from J, the junction contained 10 bases not matched to a gene. The CDR3 loop spans 11 amino acids. The CDR3 DNA sequence: TGCAGCGTGCGCTTTGGACAGGCTGACACCTTC. It yields the protein CSVRFGQADTF.

The chain joins TRBV9 to TRBJ1-1; 8 bases agree with TRBD1. After removal of 4 bases from V and 5 bases from J, the junction contained 4 bases not matched to a gene. The CDR3 sequence is 13 residues long. Germline CDR1 is SGDLS and CDR2 is YYNGEE. The CDR3 DNA is TGTGCCAGCAGCTCACAGGGGGATACTGAAGCTTTCTTT. It yields the protein CASSSQGDTEAFF.

This chain joins TRBV11-2 and TRBJ1-2, with a weak D call TRBD1 (5 bases). V shed 5 bases and J shed 5 bases, with 18 bases lying between them. CDR1 is SGHAT and CDR2 is FQNNGV in the germline V gene. There are 15 residues in the CDR3. The CDR3 here is CASSTSGTWAYGYTF. CDR3 DNA sequence: TGTGCCAGCAGCACATCCGGGACTTGGGCTTATGGCTACACCTTC.

J is TRBJ1-3 and V is TRBV4-1, with TRBD1 identical over 12 bases. Losses at the gene ends were 3 bases for V and 3 bases for J; bases not matched to a gene: 6. Germline CDR1 reads MGHRA; CDR2 reads YSYEKL. The CDR3 runs to 17 residues. As DNA, the CDR3 is TGCGCCAGCAGCCAGAGGGGGACAGGGGGCGGTGGAAACACCATATATTTT. Its protein product is CASSQRGTGGGGNTIYF.

The chain links TRBV5-6 to TRBJ1-2; 7 positions agree with TRBD1. The CDR3 consists of 12 residues. V lost 1 base to trimming and J lost 8 bases; unmatched junction nucleotides: 2. Germline V gene data show CDR1 as SGHDT and CDR2 as YYEEEE. CDR3 DNA: TGTGCCAGCAGCTTGTTACAGGGGGGCTACACCTTC. It is translated as CASSLLQGGYTF.

The genes are TRBV7-2 and TRBJ1-4; 8 bases are a match to TRBD1. The CDR3 runs 12 residues. The V segment lost 5 bases and the J segment 10 bases; nucleotides outside the gene matches: 3. The germline CDR1 and CDR2 sequences are SGHTA and FQGNSA. The CDR3 spells CASSLQGGKLFF. As DNA, the CDR3 is TGTGCCAGCAGCCTACAGGGGGGAAAACTGTTTTTT.

This chain connects TRBV7-9 to TRBJ2-5, with 10 bases fitting TRBD2. Germline assignment: CDR1 SEHNR and CDR2 FQNEAQ (reference sequence). Trimming took 1 base from V and 1 from J; bases not matched to a gene: 3. CDR3 length equals 16 residues. This chain's CDR3 is CASSLGSGGVQETQYF. Written as DNA, the CDR3 is TGTGCCAGCAGCTTAGGGAGCGGGGGGGTCCAAGAGACCCAGTACTTC.

J is TRBJ1-5 and V is TRBV19; 8 positions agree with TRBD1. Germline V gene data show CDR1 as LNHDA and CDR2 as SQIVND (reference sequence). The CDR3 extends over 15 amino acids. Trimming at V came to 10 bases and at J to 7 bases, leaving 15 bases not matched to a gene. In DNA form, the CDR3 reads TGTGCCACCCGGCCCTGGGGGACAGGACACCAGCCCCAGCATTTT. Translated: CATRPWGTGHQPQHF.

This rearrangement joins TRBV3-1 (or the pseudogene TRBV3-2) to TRBJ2-7; D is unresolved. CDR3 length equals 13 residues. Deletions cut 2 bases from V and 0 bases from J, with 5 bases between. Per germline, CDR1 LGHDT and CDR2 YNNKEL (reference sequence). CDR3 protein: CASSQYNSYEQYF. The CDR3 nucleotides are TGTGCCAGCAGCCAATATAACTCCTACGAGCAGTACTTC.

The chain is built from TRBV4-2 and TRBJ1-2; D is unresolved. This CDR3 comprises 16 residues. Trimming stripped 4 bases from V and 4 bases from J, with 19 bases between. The V gene's germline CDR1 is LGHNA and CDR2 YNFKEQ. The CDR3 DNA reads as TGTGCCAGCAGCCGCACGGGGTTGGAGGTCTCCTATGGCTACACCTTC. Amino acids: CASSRTGLEVSYGYTF.

The chain recombines TRBV14 with TRBJ2-7, with 9 nucleotides matching TRBD1. This CDR3 is built from 12 residues. CDR1 and CDR2 from the germline V gene are SGHDN and FVKESK. V shed 8 bases and J 12 bases; nucleotides not matched to a gene: 11. Here the CDR3 reads CASGGTGFLGYF. The CDR3 DNA is TGTGCCAGCGGTGGGACAGGGTTTTTGGGGTACTTC.

The V and J genes are TRBV12-5 and TRBJ2-1, with 15 nucleotides matching TRBD2. From germline, CDR1 is LGHNT and CDR2 FRNRAP. This CDR3 contains 18 residues. Trimming at V came to 7 bases and at J to 8 bases, leaving 15 bases not matched to a gene. The CDR3, as DNA: TGTGCTAGTGCCCTCCAGGGACTAGCGGGGGGTCGAATAGATGAGCAGTTCTTC. Translating it yields CASALQGLAGGRIDEQFF.

This clone was recorded at least ten times. This chain connects TRBV9 to TRBJ1-5, with D possibly TRBD1 on 5 matching bases. Germline loops: CDR1 SGDLS, CDR2 YYNGEE. Trimming left V 3 bases short and J 4 bases short, with 14 bases between. This CDR3 has 15 residues. The CDR3 is CASSAQGFGNQPQHF. CDR3 sequence (DNA): TGTGCCAGCAGCGCCCAGGGTTTTGGTAATCAGCCCCAGCATTTT.

The rearrangement links TRBV6-1 to TRBJ2-7, with a possible D match to TRBD1 (6 bases). CDR1 is MNHNS and CDR2 is SASEGT in the germline V gene. The CDR3 spans 14 residues. V was pared by 2 bases and J by 0 bases, with 8 bases between. CDR3 in DNA: TGTGCCAGCAGTGAATTGGACAGCTCCTACGAGCAGTACTTC. It encodes CASSELDSSYEQYF.

The chain couples TRBV27 to TRBJ1-2, with TRBD1 matching over 7 bases. V lost 3 bases, J lost 7 bases, and 11 bases stayed unmatched. Germline V lookup: CDR1 MNHEY, CDR2 SMNVEV (reference sequence). This CDR3 region has 15 residues. This chain's CDR3 is CASSFIGQGGFGYTF. CDR3 DNA sequence: TGTGCCAGCAGTTTTATTGGGCAGGGGGGATTTGGCTACACCTTC.

This sequence joins TRBV5-8 and TRBJ1-2; D possibly corresponds to TRBD1 (5 bases). The CDR3 has 13 amino acids. Germline V CDR1 and CDR2: SGHTS, YDEGEE. V dropped 6 bases and J dropped 5 bases, with 14 bases sitting between them. CDR3 residues: CASTLSGYYGYTF. CDR3 bases: TGTGCCAGCACCCTCTCAGGGTATTATGGCTACACCTTC.

The chain carries TRBV30 and TRBJ1-5, with D hard to call. Germline CDR1 GTSNPN, CDR2 SVGIG (reference sequence). CDR3 length equals 13 residues. V lost 2 bases and J 7 bases, leaving 12 bases between the germline ends. CDR3 nucleotides: TGTGCCTGGAGTAGTAGGGCGGGCCAGCCCCAGCATTTT. Amino acids: CAWSSRAGQPQHF.